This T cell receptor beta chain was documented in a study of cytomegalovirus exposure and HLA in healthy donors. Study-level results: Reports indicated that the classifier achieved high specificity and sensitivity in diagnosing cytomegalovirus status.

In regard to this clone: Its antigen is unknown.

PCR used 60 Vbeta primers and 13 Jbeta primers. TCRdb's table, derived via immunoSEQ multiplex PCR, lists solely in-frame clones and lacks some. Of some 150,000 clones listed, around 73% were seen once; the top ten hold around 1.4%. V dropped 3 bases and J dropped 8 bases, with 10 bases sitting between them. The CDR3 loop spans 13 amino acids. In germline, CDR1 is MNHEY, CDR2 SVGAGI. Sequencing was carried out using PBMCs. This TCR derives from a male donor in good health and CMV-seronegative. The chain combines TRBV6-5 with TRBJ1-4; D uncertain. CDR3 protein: CASSYRQAEKLFF. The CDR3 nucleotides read TGTGCCAGCAGTTATCGGCAGGCGGAAAAACTGTTTTTT.